The 15 T cell receptor beta chains below were found in one sample sequenced in a study of human CD8 memory T cell subsets. Construction of TCR beta libraries was accomplished by means of UMI-labeled 5' RACE. Using the 5' RACE reads, TCRdb records one entry per CDR3 protein without DNA. The sample has about 5,100 distinct CDR3 sequences, and its top ten clones hold less than 50%. Sequencing was done on a sample of CD8+ T cells from PBMCs. These receptors all come from a human donor in good health.

Judged by frequency, this clonotype is medium-sized. The chain uses TRBV5-1 and TRBJ1-1. The length of the CDR3 is 15 residues. Looked up from germline, CDR1 is SGHRS and CDR2 is YFSETQ. The CDR3 region is CASSFMADMNTEAFF.

The V call is TRBV6-1, the J call TRBJ2-7; TCRdb's assignment of TRBD2 cannot be checked, as there is no DNA. This CDR3 comprises 15 residues. Per the germline V gene, CDR1 is MNHNS and CDR2 is SASEGT. The CDR3 region is CASSEASSGSYEQYF.

The chain combines TRBV20-1 with TRBJ2-2; TCRdb's assignment of TRBD1 cannot be checked, as there is no DNA. This CDR3 has 14 residues. The germline V gene has CDR1 DFQATT and CDR2 SNEGSKA (reference sequence). CDR3 in amino acids: CSAERGSSTGELFF.

The rearrangement joins TRBV6-5 to TRBJ1-2; the D call from TCRdb, TRBD1, cannot be confirmed without DNA. This CDR3 spans 15 amino acids. Germline CDR1 reads MNHEY; CDR2 reads SVGAGI. CDR3 region: CASSYLQVANYGYTF.

The chain employs TRBV2 and TRBJ2-5. The germline V gene has CDR1 SNHLY and CDR2 FYNNEI. The CDR3 is 12 amino acids. CDR3 protein: CASSGSEGTQYF.

The chain has TRBV2 and TRBJ2-1; without DNA, the TCRdb call of TRBD1 cannot be checked. Germline assignment: CDR1 SNHLY and CDR2 FYNNEI. The CDR3 has 13 residues. CDR3 protein: CASSYYPGNEQFF.

The V call is TRBV7-8, the J call TRBJ2-3; the D call from TCRdb, TRBD2, cannot be confirmed without DNA. CDR1 and CDR2 from the germline V gene are SGHVS and FQNEAQ. The CDR3 extends over 17 amino acids. CDR3 region: CASSLHGLATSTDTQYF.

In terms of frequency, this clonotype is medium-sized. The chain has TRBV21-1 and TRBJ1-1. TRBV21-1 is a recognized pseudogene. The CDR3 consists of 11 residues. The CDR3 here is CASSTVGEAFF.

The gene calls are TRBV30 and TRBJ2-3; TCRdb calls TRBD1, which cannot be checked without DNA. The CDR3 consists of 13 residues. CDR1 GTSNPN and CDR2 SVGIG come from the germline V gene (reference sequence). CDR3: CAWSSQGGDTQYF. The full variable domain, its missing parts supplied by reference TRBV30 and TRBJ2-3, is SQTIHQWPATLVQPVGSPLSLECTVEGTSNPNLYWYRQAAGRGLQLLFYSVGIGQISSEVPQNLSASRPQDRQFILSSKKLLLSDSGFYLCAWSSQGGDTQYFGPGTRLTVL.

This sequence joins TRBV2 and TRBJ1-1; TCRdb's D call of TRBD1 is untestable without DNA. This CDR3 has 13 residues. Germline V lookup: CDR1 SNHLY, CDR2 FYNNEI. The CDR3 protein is CASDRRANTEAFF.

V usage is TRBV27 and J usage is TRBJ2-7; TCRdb outputs TRBD1, but without DNA this stays unchecked. The CDR3 runs 12 residues. Germline assignment: CDR1 MNHEY and CDR2 SMNVEV (reference sequence). CDR3 sequence: CASRQGPYEQYF.

This clonotype is classed as medium-sized by frequency. The genes are TRBV27 and TRBJ2-1; TCRdb calls TRBD2, which cannot be checked without DNA. There are 13 residues in the CDR3. Germline V gene sequence: CDR1 MNHEY, CDR2 SMNVEV (reference sequence). CDR3 sequence: CASSTGLDSVQFF.

The chain carries TRBV28 and TRBJ2-7; TCRdb picks TRBD1, but there is no DNA to check that call. CDR1 MDHEN and CDR2 SYDVKM come from the germline V gene. The CDR3 contains 19 residues. CDR3 sequence: CASSLRLGQGLTSGYEQYF.

The rearrangement joins TRBV19 to TRBJ2-7; TCRdb designates TRBD2, a call that cannot be tested without DNA. CDR1 and CDR2 (germline): LNHDA, SQIVND (reference sequence). The CDR3 contains 13 residues. The CDR3 loop reads CASSMMGAGEQYF.

The CDR3 spells CSVEETSGPTDTQYF. The V call is TRBV29-1, the J call TRBJ2-3; the D call of TRBD2 rests on TCRdb alone, since no DNA is present to check it. Germline CDR1 and CDR2: SQVTM and ANQGSEA. This CDR3 spans 15 amino acids.